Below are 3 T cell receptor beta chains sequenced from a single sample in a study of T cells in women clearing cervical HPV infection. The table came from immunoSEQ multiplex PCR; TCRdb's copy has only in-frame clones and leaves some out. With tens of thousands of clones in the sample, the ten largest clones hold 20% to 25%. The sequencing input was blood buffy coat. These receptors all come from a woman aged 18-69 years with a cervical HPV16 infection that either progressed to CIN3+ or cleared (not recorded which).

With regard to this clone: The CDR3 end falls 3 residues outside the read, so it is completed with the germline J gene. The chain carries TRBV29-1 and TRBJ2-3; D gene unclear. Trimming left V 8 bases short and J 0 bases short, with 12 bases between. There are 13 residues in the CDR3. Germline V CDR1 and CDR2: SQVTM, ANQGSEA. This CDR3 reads CSFLGFSTDTQYF. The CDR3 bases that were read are TGCAGCTTCCTAGGCTTTAGCACAGATACG.

CDR3: CASSGFLGETQYF. The CDR3 DNA, read in part, is TGTGCCAGCAGTGGATTCCTAGGAGAGACC. V is TRBV28 and J is TRBJ2-5; D not certain. The read halts 3 residues ahead of the CDR3 end, with the missing end drawn from the germline J gene. Germline CDR1 is MDHEN and CDR2 is SYDVKM. This CDR3 is built from 13 residues. V shed 5 bases and J shed 4 bases, with 11 bases lying between them.

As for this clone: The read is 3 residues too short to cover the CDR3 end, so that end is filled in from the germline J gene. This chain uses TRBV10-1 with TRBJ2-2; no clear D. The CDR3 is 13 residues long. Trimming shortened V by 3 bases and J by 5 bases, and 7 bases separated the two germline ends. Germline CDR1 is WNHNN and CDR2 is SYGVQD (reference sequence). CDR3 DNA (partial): TGCGCCAGCAGTGATTTCCCTACCGGGGAG. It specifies CASSDFPTGE. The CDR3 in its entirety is CASSDFPTGELFF.